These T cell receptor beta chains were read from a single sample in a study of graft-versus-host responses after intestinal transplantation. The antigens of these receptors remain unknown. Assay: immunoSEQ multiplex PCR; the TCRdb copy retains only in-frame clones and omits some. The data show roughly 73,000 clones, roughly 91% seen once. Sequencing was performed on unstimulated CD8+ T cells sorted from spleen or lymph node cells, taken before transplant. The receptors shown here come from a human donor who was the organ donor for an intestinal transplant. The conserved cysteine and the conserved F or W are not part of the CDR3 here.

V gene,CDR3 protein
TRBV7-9,ASSFSSRTSGEVEQF
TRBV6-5,ASSLLQGAGGYT
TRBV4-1,ASSQDPTSGGFPSY
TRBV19,ASARGYTEAF
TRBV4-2,ASSQGSGQPQH
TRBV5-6,ASSSGGRVADTQY
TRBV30,ALETIGELVEQY
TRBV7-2,ASSTSRGAYPHNEQF
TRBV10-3,AIRPSGQGGHEQY
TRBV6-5,ASSRDRGLGTEAF
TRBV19,ASGPGELF
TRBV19,ASSTGGQGTNEKLF
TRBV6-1,ASSENDGGSSYEQY
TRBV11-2,AIQTPTRGNYGYT
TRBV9,ASSLSRGGNTEAF